This T cell receptor (beta chain) was found in a study of blood T cell repertoires in COVID-19. The overall study: The United States, Italy and Spain provided the acute and convalescent COVID-19 samples. Sources were T cells, B-cell-depleted T cells, or PBMCs; the material itself was cDNA or gDNA.

Study processing details: Amplification with reference gene primers provided the estimates of nucleated cell counts. Sequencing was performed with immunoSEQ multiplex PCR; in TCRdb, only in-frame clones are kept and a portion is missing. V and J calls and clone size are given by that table; D and trimming were obtained from the DNA. The profile covers about 210,000 clones, with around 80% appearing a single time and about 8.9% taken by the ten largest. This CDR3 has 16 amino acids. V lost 0 bases and J lost 3; bases outside the gene matches: 8. CDR1 SGHRS and CDR2 YFSETQ come from the germline V gene.

This clonotype was sampled from a woman aged 45-60 years with acute or convalescent COVID-19. The V call is TRBV5-1, the J call TRBJ2-7, with 8 bases identical to TRBD2. Sequenced material: peripheral blood. CDR3 nucleotides: TGCGCCAGCAGCTTGGAGTCAAGCGGGGGATACTACGAGCAGTACTTC. This encodes CASSLESSGGYYEQYF.